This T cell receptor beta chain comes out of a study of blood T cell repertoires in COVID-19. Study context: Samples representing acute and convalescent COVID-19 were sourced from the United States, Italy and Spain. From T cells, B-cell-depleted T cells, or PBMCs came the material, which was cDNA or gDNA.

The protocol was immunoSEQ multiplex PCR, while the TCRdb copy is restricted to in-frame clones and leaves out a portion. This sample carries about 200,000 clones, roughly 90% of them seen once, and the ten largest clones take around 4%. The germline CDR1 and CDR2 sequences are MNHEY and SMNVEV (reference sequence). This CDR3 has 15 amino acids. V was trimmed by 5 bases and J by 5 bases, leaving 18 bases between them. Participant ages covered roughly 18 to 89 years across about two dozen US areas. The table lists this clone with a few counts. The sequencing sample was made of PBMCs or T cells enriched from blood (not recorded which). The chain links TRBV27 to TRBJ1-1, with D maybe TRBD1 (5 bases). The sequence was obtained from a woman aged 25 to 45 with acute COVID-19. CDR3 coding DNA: TGTGCCAGCAGTCCAGCGGGTTCAGGGCTGACTGAAGCTTTCTTT. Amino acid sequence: CASSPAGSGLTEAFF.